This record covers a single T cell receptor beta chain. Trimming left V 3 bases short and J 0 bases short, with 10 bases between. Germline V gene data show CDR1 as SGDLS and CDR2 as YYNGEE. This CDR3 is built from 14 residues. TCRdb redid the calling of the RT-PCR reads with MiXCR, one entry per CDR3 protein. The table lists more than 600,000 distinct CDR3 sequences, more than 13% of them singletons. V usage is TRBV9 and J usage is TRBJ2-7; perhaps TRBD1 as D (6 bases). This receptor was taken from a female donor in good health, serving as a healthy control. Sequencing input: memory CD4+ T cells from blood. CDR3 in DNA: TGTGCCAGCAGCGAAGGACAGATCTCCTACGAGCAGTACTTC. It is translated as CASSEGQISYEQYF.